This T cell receptor beta chain derives from a study of blood T cells in healthy people across ages. About the study: About one barcoded beta molecule per two T cells came from capture by template switching. Broader study findings: Estimated diversity that came from one million T cells was considered an underestimate. Per million T cells, the diversity of TCR beta decreased roughly linearly as age advanced.

CDR3 length equals 16 residues. V gave up 0 bases and J gave up 4 bases; unmatched junction bases: 6. The germline CDR1 and CDR2 sequences are MNHEY and SVGAGI. Note on this clonotype: No antigen is known for it.

The sample providers were healthy Caucasian people from Russia, aged about 6 to 100. Then a second PCR, running roughly 7 to 11 cycles, was carried out with a sample-barcoded 5' primer and a J-beta primer mix. TCRdb re-derived calls from the 5' RACE reads in MiXCR, one entry per CDR3 protein. The sample shows over 1,200,000 distinct CDR3 sequences, around 55% of them seen only once. The J gene is TRBJ2-7, the V gene TRBV6-5; 10 bases align to TRBD2. The sequenced sample was blood. The receptor was derived from a man aged 18 to 30 in good health. The CDR3 region has the DNA TGTGCCAGCAGTTACTCGGGTCTAGCGGGGGTATACGAGCAGTACTTC. Encoded protein: CASSYSGLAGVYEQYF.